Below are 23 T cell receptor beta chains sequenced from a single sample in a study of T cells in Graves' hyperthyroidism and ophthalmopathy. TCR beta CDR3 sequences were amplified from RNA transcripts. HTBI primers were employed in a first-round RT-PCR of the TCR CDR3. TCRdb re-derived calls from the multiplex PCR reads in MiXCR, one entry per CDR3 protein. The top ten clones hold about a third of a sample with more than 300,000 distinct CDR3 sequences, about 15% of them seen once. Sequenced sample: blood. Receptors originate from a woman aged 25-40 years with Graves' hyperthyroidism that later progressed to Graves' ophthalmopathy.

This clonotype was counted ten times or more. V gene TRBV20-1 combines with J gene TRBJ2-5; TRBD1 aligns across 7 bases. There are 14 residues in the CDR3. The V and J ends lost 0 bases and 3 bases, in that order; junction bases with no gene match: 4. Germline CDR1 and CDR2: DFQATT and SNEGSKA (reference sequence). In DNA form, the CDR3 reads TGCAGTGCTAGAGATTTCACAGGGGAAGAGACCCAGTACTTC. This codes for CSARDFTGEETQYF.

V gene TRBV5-6 combines with J gene TRBJ2-4; TRBD1 might be the D (6 bases). The V end lost 6 bases, the J end lost 0 bases, and 13 bases lay between the germline ends. CDR3 size: 15 residues. The V gene's germline CDR1 is SGHDT and CDR2 YYEEEE. DNA of the CDR3: TGTGCCAGCACCCAGAGGGGGTTAGCCAAAAACATTCAGTACTTC. Encoded protein: CASTQRGLAKNIQYF.

CDR3 sequence reads: CASSQGQGAFYGYTF. In nucleotides, the CDR3 is TGTGCCAGCAGCCAGGGACAGGGGGCATTTTATGGCTACACCTTC. The V and J genes are TRBV7-8 and TRBJ1-2; 12 nucleotides line up with TRBD1. The CDR3 has 15 residues. From germline, CDR1 is SGHVS and CDR2 FQNEAQ. V lost 5 bases, J lost 5 bases, and 6 bases stayed unmatched.

This clonotype occurred a few times. This chain links TRBV11-2 with TRBJ2-1; D is perhaps TRBD2 (6 bases). The CDR3 spans 18 residues. Germline V lookup: CDR1 SGHAT, CDR2 FQNNGV. Trimming took off 4 bases at V and 0 bases at J, with 19 bases between the two ends. CDR3 protein: CASSSHPLAESSYNEQFF. CDR3 nucleotide sequence: TGTGCCAGCAGCTCTCACCCCTTAGCGGAGAGCTCCTACAATGAGCAGTTCTTC. Full variable domain (rest looked up from reference TRBV11-2 and TRBJ2-1): EAGVAQSPRYKIIEKRQSVAFWCNPISGHATLYWYQQILGQGPKLLIQFQNNGVVDDSQLPKDRFSAERLKGVDSTLKIQPAKLEDSAVYLCASSSHPLAESSYNEQFFGPGTRLTVL.

This clonotype has more than one count but fewer than ten. CDR3 sequence: CASSSTGPTEAFF. Written as DNA, the CDR3 is TGCGCCAGCAGCTCCACAGGGCCCACTGAAGCTTTCTTT. V gene TRBV4-1 combines with J gene TRBJ1-1; maybe TRBD1 (6 bases). Germline assignment: CDR1 MGHRA and CDR2 YSYEKL. V gave up 5 bases and J gave up 4 bases, with 11 bases separating them. The CDR3 is made up of 13 amino acids.

V and J are TRBV5-1 and TRBJ1-6, with D unresolved. This CDR3 region has 16 residues. Deletions cut 0 bases from V and 0 bases from J, with 7 bases between. Germline V lookup: CDR1 SGHRS, CDR2 YFSETQ. For the CDR3, the DNA is TGCGCCAGCAGCTTGGGTAGGATCTCCTATAATTCACCCCTCCACTTT. It specifies CASSLGRISYNSPLHF.

This clonotype was picked up many times. The genes are TRBV28 and TRBJ1-5; D gene uncertain. The CDR3 totals 16 residues. V was pared by 6 bases and J by 0 bases, with 15 bases between. The germline gives CDR1 MDHEN, CDR2 SYDVKM. The DNA of the CDR3 is TGTGCCAGCAGGATTTCGGGAGCGGGTAGCAATCAGCCCCAGCATTTT. It codes for CASRISGAGSNQPQHF. Complete variable domain (other parts from reference TRBV28 and TRBJ1-5): DVKVTQSSRYLVKRTGEKVFLECVQDMDHENMFWYRQDPGLGLRLIYFSYDVKMKEKGDIPEGYSVSREKKERFSLILESASTNQTSMYLCASRISGAGSNQPQHFGDGTRLSIL.

This chain connects TRBV5-6 to TRBJ1-4; D not resolved. V was shortened by 4 bases and J by 4 bases, with 17 bases between the two germline ends. The CDR3 is 16 residues long. Germline V lookup: CDR1 SGHDT, CDR2 YYEEEE. For the CDR3, the DNA is TGTGCCAGCAGCGGCCGGGCAGCCTCCGATAATGAAAAACTGTTTTTT. Translating gives CASSGRAASDNEKLFF.

This clonotype was recorded many times. This rearrangement joins TRBV5-1 to TRBJ1-1; no clear D. The V gene's germline CDR1 is SGHRS and CDR2 YFSETQ. The CDR3 sequence is 13 residues long. The V and J ends lost 0 bases and 3 bases respectively, with 6 bases between them. CDR3 loop: CASSLARDTEAFF. CDR3 DNA: TGCGCCAGCAGCTTGGCTCGGGACACTGAAGCTTTCTTT.

Points on this clonotype: A read error is possible here, since a much larger clone lies one base away. CDR3 loop: CASSTSSGGGETQCF. The CDR3 coding sequence is TGTGCCAGCAGTACCTCTAGCGGGGGCGGAGAGACCCAGTGCTTC. The V gene is TRBV28, the J gene TRBJ2-5; 10 bases are shared with TRBD2. This CDR3 is built from 15 residues. From germline, CDR1 is MDHEN and CDR2 SYDVKM.

In the case of this clonotype: A much larger clone lies one base from this, so it may be a read error. This chain uses TRBV7-2 with TRBJ1-1; D gene ambiguous. Germline loops: CDR1 SGHTA, CDR2 FQGNSA. The CDR3 is 14 amino acids. The CDR3: CASSPGPGSTEASF. In DNA, the CDR3 is TGTGCCAGCAGCCCCGGACCCGGGAGCACTGAAGCTTCCTTT.

Concerning this clonotype: A read error is possible here, since a much larger clone lies one base away. This chain links TRBV9 with TRBJ2-2; D ambiguous. This CDR3 has 15 residues. The germline gives CDR1 SGDLS, CDR2 YYNGEE. CDR3 sequence reads: CASSVGGSRTGQLFF. The CDR3 nucleotides read TGTGCCAGCAGCGTAGGCGGAAGTCGCACCGGGCAGCTGTTTTTT.

This clonotype was observed at least ten times. J is TRBJ1-2 and V is TRBV2; maybe TRBD1 (5 bases). Germline V CDR1 and CDR2: SNHLY, FYNNEI. The V end was cut by 9 bases, the J end by 0 bases, with 17 bases between. The CDR3 is 15 residues long. In DNA form, the CDR3 reads TGTGCCAGGACAAGGCAGGGAAACCCTAACTATGGCTACACCTTC. Translation: CARTRQGNPNYGYTF. The whole variable domain, remainder taken from reference TRBV2 and TRBJ1-2, is EPEVTQTPSHQVTQMGQEVILRCVPISNHLYFYWYRQILGQKVEFLVSFYNNEISEKSEIFDDQFSVERPDGSNFTLKIRSTKLEDSAMYFCARTRQGNPNYGYTFGSGTRLTVV.

This clonotype was seen repeatedly, ten times or more. The gene calls are TRBV20-1 and TRBJ2-5; no reliable D call. The germline CDR1 and CDR2 sequences are DFQATT and SNEGSKA (reference sequence). This CDR3 comprises 14 residues. V was pared by 1 base and J by 5 bases, with 14 bases between. Written as DNA, the CDR3 is TGCAGTGCTAGAGGGGGAATTCTGCGGGAGACCCAGTACTTC. It translates to CSARGGILRETQYF.

This clonotype was seen ten or more times. The chain employs TRBV5-6 and TRBJ1-2; a weak D match, TRBD1 (6 bases). Trimming removed 4 bases from V and 4 bases from J, with 11 bases in between. Germline V CDR1 and CDR2: SGHDT, YYEEEE. This CDR3 is built from 13 residues. CDR3 amino acids: CASSKTGIYGYTF. The CDR3 DNA follows: TGTGCCAGCAGCAAGACAGGCATCTATGGCTACACCTTC.

This clonotype occurred many times. The gene calls are TRBV7-2 and TRBJ1-3; no firm D call. The CDR3 consists of 14 residues. Germline V gives CDR1 SGHTA, CDR2 FQGNSA. Trimming shortened V by 1 base and J by 0 bases, and 4 bases separated the two germline ends. The CDR3 DNA reads TGTGCCAGCAGCTTAGGACTCTCTGGAAACACCATATATTTT. Translating it yields CASSLGLSGNTIYF. Full variable domain (missing parts from reference TRBV7-2 and TRBJ1-3): GAGVSQSPSNKVTEKGKDVELRCDPISGHTALYWYRQSLGQGLEFLIYFQGNSAPDKSGLPSDRFSAERTGGSVSTLTIQRTQQEDSAVYLCASSLGLSGNTIYFGEGSWLTVV.

This CDR3 is CASSPTGITGELFF. CDR3 sequence (DNA): TGTGCCAGCAGTCCAACAGGGATCACCGGGGAGCTGTTTTTT. V is TRBV12-3 or TRBV12-4 and J is TRBJ2-2; D might be TRBD1 (6 bases). The CDR3 is 14 residues long. Trimming cost V 5 bases and J 4 bases, with 11 bases left between them.

This chain connects TRBV6-2 or TRBV6-3 to TRBJ2-3, with TRBD2 matching over 15 bases. CDR3 length: 19 residues. The ends lost 8 bases at V and 0 bases at J; junction bases unmatched: 12. Germline CDR1 reads MNHEY; CDR2 reads SVGEGT. CDR3 region: CASHPGTSGGMASTDTQYF. In nucleotides, the CDR3 is TGTGCCAGCCACCCCGGGACTAGCGGGGGGATGGCTAGCACAGATACGCAGTATTTT.

This chain joins TRBV7-9 and TRBJ2-7, with TRBD1 as a possible D gene (6 bases). The length of the CDR3 is 12 residues. Germline CDR1 and CDR2: SEHNR and FQNEAQ (reference sequence). Trimming left V 5 bases short and J 3 bases short, with 8 bases between. The CDR3: CASSIQGYEQYF. The CDR3 DNA reads as TGTGCCAGCAGCATACAGGGCTACGAGCAGTACTTC. Together with reference TRBV7-9 and TRBJ2-7, the CDR3 gives the full variable domain: DTGVSQNPRHKITKRGQNVTFRCDPISEHNRLYWYRQTLGQGPEFLTYFQNEAQLEKSRLLSDRFSAERPKGSFSTLEIQRTEQGDSAMYLCASSIQGYEQYFGPGTRLTVT.

This clonotype has at least ten counts. Here the CDR3 DNA reads TGTGCCAGCAGTTTATCAGGGGCTGGAAACACCATATATTTT. Protein: CASSLSGAGNTIYF. This chain joins TRBV28 and TRBJ1-3; possible D gene TRBD1, 6 bases. The CDR3 has 14 amino acids. CDR1 is MDHEN, CDR2 SYDVKM, per germline. Deletions cut 1 base from V and 2 bases from J, with 6 bases between.

In nucleotides, the CDR3 is TGTGCCAGCAGTTTCTCGACTGGCTCTGGAAACACCATATATTTT. The encoded protein is CASSFSTGSGNTIYF. The genes are TRBV28 and TRBJ1-3; the D is unclear. V lost 3 bases, J lost 0 bases, and 9 bases lay in between. The CDR3 covers 15 residues. The germline CDR1 and CDR2 sequences are MDHEN and SYDVKM.

As concerns this clonotype: A single base separates this from a much larger clone, so it may be a read error. The V gene is TRBV29-1, the J gene TRBJ2-7; the D gene is possibly TRBD1 (6 bases). Germline V gene data show CDR1 as SQVTM and CDR2 as ANQGSEA. The CDR3 is 15 amino acids. Trimming shortened V by 1 base and J by 0 bases, and 13 bases separated the two germline ends. CDR3 DNA sequence: TGCAGCGTTGAAGGGACAGAACAACGCTCCTACGAGCAGTACTTC. Protein: CSVEGTEQRSYEQYF.

This clonotype came up many times. The V gene is TRBV10-3, the J gene TRBJ1-1, with 8 bases fitting TRBD1. CDR3 length: 15 residues. The junction had 7 bases not matched to a gene; V was cut back by 5 bases and J by 2 bases. Germline V gene data show CDR1 as ENHRY and CDR2 as SYGVKD. CDR3 protein: CAISPRTGPNTEAFF. DNA of the CDR3: TGTGCCATCAGTCCCAGGACAGGGCCAAACACTGAAGCTTTCTTT.